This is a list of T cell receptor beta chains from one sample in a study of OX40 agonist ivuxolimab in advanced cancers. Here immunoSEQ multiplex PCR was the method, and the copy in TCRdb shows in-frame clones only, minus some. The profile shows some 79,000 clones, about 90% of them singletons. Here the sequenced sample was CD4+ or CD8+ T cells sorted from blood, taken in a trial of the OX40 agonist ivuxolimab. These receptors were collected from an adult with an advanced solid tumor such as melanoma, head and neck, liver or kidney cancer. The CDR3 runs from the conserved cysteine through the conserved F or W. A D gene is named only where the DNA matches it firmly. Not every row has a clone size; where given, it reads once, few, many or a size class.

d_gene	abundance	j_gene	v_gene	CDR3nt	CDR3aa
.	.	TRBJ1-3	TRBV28	TGTGCCAGCAGTTATCAGGGGATACCTGGAAACACCATATATTTT	CASSYQGIPGNTIYF
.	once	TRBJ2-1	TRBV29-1	TGCAGCGTTGAAAACGGGGATGAGCAGTTCTTC	CSVENGDEQFF
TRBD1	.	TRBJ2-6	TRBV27	TGTGCCAGCAGCCGACCTCGACAGGGGAGTACTGGGGCCAACGTCCTGACTTTC	CASSRPRQGSTGANVLTF
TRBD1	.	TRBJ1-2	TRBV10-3	TGTGCCATCAGTGAGCGAAGGACAGGGGGTGAAGGAGCTAACTATGGCTACACCTTC	CAISERRTGGEGANYGYTF
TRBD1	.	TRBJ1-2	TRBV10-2	TGCGCCAGCAGTGATCCGGGACAGGACTTCTGGAGAGGCTACACCTTC	CASSDPGQDFWRGYTF
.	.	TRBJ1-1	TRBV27	TGTGCCAGCAGTTTCTCGGGCTCGAACACTGAAGCTTTCTTT	CASSFSGSNTEAFF
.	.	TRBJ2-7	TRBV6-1	TGTGCCAGCATTAGGGATTTCTACGAGCAGTACTTC	CASIRDFYEQYF
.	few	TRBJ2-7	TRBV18	TGTGCCAGCTCACCACCGGGCAGAAACTACGAGCAGTACTTC	CASSPPGRNYEQYF
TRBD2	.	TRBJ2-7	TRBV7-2	TGTGCCAGCAGCTCCGGACTAGCGGGAGGGCCGAGCCTTTACGAGCAGTACTTC	CASSSGLAGGPSLYEQYF
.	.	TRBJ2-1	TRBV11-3	TGTGCCAGCAGCCCGCAGGGGAGCGACAATGAGCAGTTCTTC	CASSPQGSDNEQFF
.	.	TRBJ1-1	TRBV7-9	TGTGCCAGCAGCTTAGGTCGGAACACTGAAGCTTTCTTT	CASSLGRNTEAFF
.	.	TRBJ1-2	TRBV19	TGTGCCAGTAGTAGCGGGACAAGATATGGCTACACCTTC	CASSSGTRYGYTF
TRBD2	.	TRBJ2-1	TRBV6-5	TGTGCCAGCAGCTACACTAGCGGGTCGGTCAATGAGCAGTTCTTC	CASSYTSGSVNEQFF
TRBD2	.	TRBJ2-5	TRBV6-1	TGTGCCAGCAGTGTAGCGGGAGTGGTACAAGAGACCCAGTACTTC	CASSVAGVVQETQYF
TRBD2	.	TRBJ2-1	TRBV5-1	TGCGCCAGCAGCTTAGCGGGAGAATATTATAATGAGCAGTTCTTC	CASSLAGEYYNEQFF